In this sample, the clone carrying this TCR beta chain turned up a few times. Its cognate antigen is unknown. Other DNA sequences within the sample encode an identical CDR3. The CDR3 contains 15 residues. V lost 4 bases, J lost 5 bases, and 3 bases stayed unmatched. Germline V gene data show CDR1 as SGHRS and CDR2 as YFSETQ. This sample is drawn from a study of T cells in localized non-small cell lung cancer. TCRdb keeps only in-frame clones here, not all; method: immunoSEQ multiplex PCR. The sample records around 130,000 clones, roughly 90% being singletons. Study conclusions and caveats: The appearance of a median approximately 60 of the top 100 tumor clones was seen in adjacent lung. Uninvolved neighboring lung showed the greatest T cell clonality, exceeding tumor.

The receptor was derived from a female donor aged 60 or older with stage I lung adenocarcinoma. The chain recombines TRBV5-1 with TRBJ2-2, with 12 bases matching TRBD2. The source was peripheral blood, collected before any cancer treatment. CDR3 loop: CASSPGLAGTGELFF. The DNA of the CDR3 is TGCGCCAGCAGCCCCGGACTAGCGGGAACCGGGGAGCTGTTTTTT.